This T cell receptor (beta chain) was documented in a study of early T cells in non-severe SARS-CoV-2 infection. Study information: Unsorted whole-blood RNA was sequenced in bulk, leaving chains unpaired.

The CDR3 has 15 amino acids. V was pared by 5 bases and J by 0 bases, with 13 bases between. Each cDNA molecule carried a unique molecular identifier. TCRdb called the 5' RACE reads again in MiXCR, with one record for every CDR3 protein. The table records 42,000 or so distinct CDR3 sequences, roughly 12% of them present only once. In this sample, this clonotype turned up many times. The target antigen is unknown. Overall study results and limits: The VDJdb matching leaned toward anti-spike CD8 responses and overlooked private and CD4 specificities.

The J gene is TRBJ1-2, the V gene TRBV12-3 or TRBV12-4; the D is unclear. This receptor was taken from an adult who was a healthcare worker with PCR-confirmed SARS-CoV-2 infection or an uninfected control (not recorded which). Sequencing was performed on whole blood. The CDR3 loop reads CASSPSTEANYGYTF. CDR3 in DNA: TGTGCCAGCAGTCCGTCGACCGAAGCTAACTATGGCTACACCTTC.